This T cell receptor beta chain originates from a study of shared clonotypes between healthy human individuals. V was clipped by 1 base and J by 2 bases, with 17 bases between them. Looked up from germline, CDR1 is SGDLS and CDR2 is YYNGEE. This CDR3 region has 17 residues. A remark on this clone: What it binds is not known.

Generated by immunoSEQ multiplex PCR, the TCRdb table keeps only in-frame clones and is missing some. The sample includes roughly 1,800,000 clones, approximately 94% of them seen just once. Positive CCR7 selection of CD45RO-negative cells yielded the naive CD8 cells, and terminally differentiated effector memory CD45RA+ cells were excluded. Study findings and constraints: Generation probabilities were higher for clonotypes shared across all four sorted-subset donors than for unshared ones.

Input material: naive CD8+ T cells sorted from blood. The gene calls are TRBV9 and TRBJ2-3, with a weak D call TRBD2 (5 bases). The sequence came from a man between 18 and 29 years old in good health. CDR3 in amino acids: CASSVRPDSRDTDTQYF. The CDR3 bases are TGTGCCAGCAGCGTAAGGCCGGACTCTAGGGACACAGATACGCAGTATTTT. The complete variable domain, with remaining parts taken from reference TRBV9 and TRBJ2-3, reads DSGVTQTPKHLITATGQRVTLRCSPRSGDLSVYWYQQSLDQGLQFLIQYYNGEERAKGNILERFSAQQFPDLHSELNLSSLELGDSALYFCASSVRPDSRDTDTQYFGPGTRLTVL.